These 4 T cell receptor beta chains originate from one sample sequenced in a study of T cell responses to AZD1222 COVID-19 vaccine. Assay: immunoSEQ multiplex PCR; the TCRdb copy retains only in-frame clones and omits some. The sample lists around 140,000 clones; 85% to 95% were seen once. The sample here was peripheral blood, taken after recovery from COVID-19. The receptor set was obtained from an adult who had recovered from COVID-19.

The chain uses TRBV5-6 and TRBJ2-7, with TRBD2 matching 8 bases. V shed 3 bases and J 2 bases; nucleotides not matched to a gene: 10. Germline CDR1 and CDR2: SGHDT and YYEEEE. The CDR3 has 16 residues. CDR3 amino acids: CASSSGGYSKAYEQYF. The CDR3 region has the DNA TGTGCCAGCAGCTCGGGGGGGTACAGTAAGGCCTACGAGCAGTACTTC.

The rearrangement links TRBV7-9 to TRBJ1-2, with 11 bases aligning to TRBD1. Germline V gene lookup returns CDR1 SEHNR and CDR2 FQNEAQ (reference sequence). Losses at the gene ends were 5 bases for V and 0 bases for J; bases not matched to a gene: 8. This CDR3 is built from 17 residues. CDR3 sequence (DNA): TGTGCCAGCAGCGCTCCCCGGGACAGGGGGACTAACTATGGCTACACCTTC. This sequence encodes CASSAPRDRGTNYGYTF.

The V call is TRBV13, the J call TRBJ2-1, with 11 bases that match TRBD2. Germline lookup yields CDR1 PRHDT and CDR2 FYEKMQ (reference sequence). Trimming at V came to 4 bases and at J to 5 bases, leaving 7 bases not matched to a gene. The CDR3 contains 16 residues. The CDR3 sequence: CASSSFGLAGDNEQFF. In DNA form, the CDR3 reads TGTGCCAGCAGCTCCTTCGGACTAGCGGGCGACAATGAGCAGTTCTTC.

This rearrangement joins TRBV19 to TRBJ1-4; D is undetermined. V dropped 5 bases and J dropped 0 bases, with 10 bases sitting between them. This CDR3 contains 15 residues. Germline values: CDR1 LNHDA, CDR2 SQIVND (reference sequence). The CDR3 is CASSEATATNEKLFF. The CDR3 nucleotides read TGTGCCAGTAGTGAAGCGACTGCAACTAATGAAAAACTGTTTTTT. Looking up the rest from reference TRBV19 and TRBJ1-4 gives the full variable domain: DGGITQSPKYLFRKEGQNVTLSCEQNLNHDAMYWYRQDPGQGLRLIYYSQIVNDFQKGDIAEGYSVSREKKESFPLTVTSAQKNPTAFYLCASSEATATNEKLFFGSGTQLSVL.